One sample yielded the 15 T cell receptor beta chains listed below, sequenced in a study of control samples from healthy donors and cancer patients. The protocol was immunoSEQ multiplex PCR, while the TCRdb copy is restricted to in-frame clones and leaves out a portion. The table shows 150,000 or so clones, with 70% to 90% occurring only once. Input material: blood. These receptors were collected from a man aged 30 to 45 in good health.

This clone came up once. J is TRBJ2-3 and V is TRBV5-4; D is undetermined. Trimming took 0 bases from V and 7 from J, leaving 6 bases between them. CDR1 and CDR2 (germline): SGHNT, YYREEE (reference sequence). CDR3 length equals 12 residues. The chain's CDR3 is CASSLDTYTQYF. As DNA, the CDR3 is TGTGCCAGCAGCTTGGATACGTATACGCAGTATTTT. The whole variable domain, filled in from reference TRBV5-4 and TRBJ2-3, reads ETGVTQSPTHLIKTRGQQVTLRCSSQSGHNTVSWYQQALGQGPQFIFQYYREEENGRGNFPPRFSGLQFPNYSSELNVNALELDDSALYLCASSLDTYTQYFGPGTRLTVL.

The rearrangement uses TRBV24-1 and TRBJ2-3; D remains ambiguous. The CDR3 is 15 amino acids. V was pared by 5 bases and J by 5 bases, with 16 bases between. Germline CDR1 and CDR2: KGHDR and SFDVKD. The CDR3 DNA follows: TGTGCCACCAGTGTCTGGACGCCTTCCGGAGATACGCAGTATTTT. As protein: CATSVWTPSGDTQYF.

The chain links TRBV2 to TRBJ1-2; TRBD1 is a possible D gene (5 bases). CDR1 and CDR2 from the germline V gene are SNHLY and FYNNEI. The CDR3 has 13 residues. Trimming took off 3 bases at V and 2 bases at J, with 7 bases between the two ends. The CDR3 sequence is CASSDHRNYGYTF. The CDR3, as DNA: TGTGCCAGCAGTGATCACAGGAACTATGGCTACACCTTC.

V gene TRBV28 combines with J gene TRBJ1-6; D is uncertain. V was cut by 5 bases and J by 5 bases, with 16 bases left in between. CDR3 length: 16 amino acids. In germline, CDR1 is MDHEN, CDR2 SYDVKM. CDR3 nucleotide sequence: TGTGCCAGCAGTGGCTTAGAAGGGAGACATAATTCACCCCTCCACTTT. It specifies CASSGLEGRHNSPLHF.

The chain uses TRBV27 and TRBJ2-7, with unresolved D. Trimming pared 10 bases from V and 1 base from J, leaving 17 bases between. Germline V CDR1 and CDR2: MNHEY, SMNVEV (reference sequence). The CDR3 loop spans 14 amino acids. CDR3 region: CATKFGDGSYEQYF. CDR3 DNA sequence: TGTGCCACCAAATTTGGAGACGGTTCCTACGAGCAGTACTTC.

This chain uses TRBV18 with TRBJ1-6; 9 bases are a match to TRBD1. Germline loops: CDR1 KGHSH, CDR2 LQKENI. After removal of 6 bases from V and 7 bases from J, the junction contained 10 bases not matched to a gene. This CDR3 is 16 amino acids long. CDR3 sequence reads: CASSLPRTGDNSPLHF. CDR3 nucleotides: TGTGCCAGCTCCCTCCCCCGGACAGGGGACAATTCACCCCTCCACTTT.

The V and J genes are TRBV13 and TRBJ1-1, with D perhaps matching TRBD1 (5 bases). V was trimmed by 2 bases and J by 6 bases, leaving 16 bases between them. The germline CDR1 and CDR2 sequences are PRHDT and FYEKMQ (reference sequence). This CDR3 comprises 15 residues. CDR3 DNA: TGTGCCAGCAGCTTAAGGGGCAGGTTAGCGTCTGAAGCTTTCTTT. It is translated as CASSLRGRLASEAFF.

The V call is TRBV2, the J call TRBJ1-5, with unresolved D. This CDR3 has 14 amino acids. Germline loops: CDR1 SNHLY, CDR2 FYNNEI. V dropped 7 bases and J dropped 0 bases, with 10 bases sitting between them. The CDR3 sequence: CASTQTYSNQPQHF. The CDR3 coding sequence is TGTGCCAGCACCCAGACATATAGCAATCAGCCCCAGCATTTT.

This chain connects TRBV11-2 to TRBJ2-5; D unclear. Per germline, CDR1 SGHAT and CDR2 FQNNGV. This CDR3 is built from 16 residues. Trimming took 2 bases from V and 5 from J, leaving 18 bases between them. The CDR3 is CASSLYVNAGGETQYF. In DNA form, the CDR3 reads TGTGCCAGCAGCTTATATGTAAATGCTGGTGGGGAGACCCAGTACTTC.

This rearrangement joins TRBV29-1 to TRBJ1-2; tentatively, D is TRBD1 (6 bases). Per germline, CDR1 SQVTM and CDR2 ANQGSEA. V was trimmed by 7 bases and J by 4 bases, leaving 13 bases between them. This CDR3 is 12 amino acids long. The CDR3 sequence is CSALQGIYGYTF. The CDR3 nucleotides read TGCAGCGCCTTACAGGGAATCTATGGCTACACCTTC.

The V gene is TRBV6-5, the J gene TRBJ1-3; unclear D gene. Germline V lookup: CDR1 MNHEY, CDR2 SVGAGI. The CDR3 spans 14 residues. V gave up 9 bases and J gave up 2 bases, with 14 bases separating them. This chain's CDR3 is CASFSASTGNTIYF. CDR3 bases: TGTGCCAGTTTTTCCGCCTCCACTGGAAACACCATATATTTT.

The V gene is TRBV11-2, the J gene TRBJ2-3; 10 positions agree with TRBD2. Germline V gene lookup returns CDR1 SGHAT and CDR2 FQNNGV. The CDR3 sequence is 17 residues long. The trim removed 3 bases at V and 0 bases at J, leaving 6 bases unmatched. The CDR3 sequence is CASSLGAGGPSTDTQYF. The CDR3, as DNA: TGTGCCAGCAGCTTGGGAGCGGGAGGGCCTAGCACAGATACGCAGTATTTT. The complete variable domain, with remaining parts taken from reference TRBV11-2 and TRBJ2-3, reads EAGVAQSPRYKIIEKRQSVAFWCNPISGHATLYWYQQILGQGPKLLIQFQNNGVVDDSQLPKDRFSAERLKGVDSTLKIQPAKLEDSAVYLCASSLGAGGPSTDTQYFGPGTRLTVL.

As concerns this clone: At the DNA level, this CDR3 is encoded by other sequences in the same sample as well. The V and J genes are TRBV6-1 and TRBJ2-3; perhaps TRBD2 as D (6 bases). Deletions cut 2 bases from V and 2 bases from J, with 14 bases between. The CDR3 covers 16 residues. The V gene's germline CDR1 is MNHNS and CDR2 SASEGT. The CDR3 nucleotides are TGTGCCAGCAGTGAATCCCCTAGCGCTGACACAGATACGCAGTATTTT. Its translation: CASSESPSADTDTQYF.

This chain connects TRBV28 to TRBJ1-5, with no clear D. The V end lost 5 bases, the J end lost 3 bases, and 14 bases lay between the germline ends. Germline CDR1 and CDR2: MDHEN and SYDVKM. CDR3 length: 15 residues. The chain's CDR3 is CASSKRTGNNQPQHF. Written as DNA, the CDR3 is TGTGCCAGCAGTAAACGGACGGGTAACAATCAGCCCCAGCATTTT.

This chain links TRBV4-3 with TRBJ1-4; no clear D. The CDR3 covers 15 residues. Germline V gives CDR1 LGHNA, CDR2 YSLEER. The V end was cut by 0 bases, the J end by 4 bases, with 9 bases between. CDR3 region: CASSQDWAVNEKLFF. The CDR3, as DNA: TGCGCCAGCAGCCAAGATTGGGCAGTTAATGAAAAACTGTTTTTT.